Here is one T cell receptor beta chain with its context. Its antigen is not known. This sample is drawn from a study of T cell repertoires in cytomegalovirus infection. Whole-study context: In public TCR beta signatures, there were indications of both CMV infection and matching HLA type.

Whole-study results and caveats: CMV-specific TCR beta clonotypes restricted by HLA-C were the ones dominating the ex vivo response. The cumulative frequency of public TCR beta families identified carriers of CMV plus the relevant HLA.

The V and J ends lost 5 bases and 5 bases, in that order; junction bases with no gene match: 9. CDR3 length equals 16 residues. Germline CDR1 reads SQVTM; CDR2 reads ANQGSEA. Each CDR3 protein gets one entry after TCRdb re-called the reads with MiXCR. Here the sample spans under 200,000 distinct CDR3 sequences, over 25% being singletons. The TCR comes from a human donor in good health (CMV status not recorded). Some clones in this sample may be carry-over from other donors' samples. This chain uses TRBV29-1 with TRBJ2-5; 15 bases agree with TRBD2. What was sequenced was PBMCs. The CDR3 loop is CSVSGLAGGRTETQYF. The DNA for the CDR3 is TGCAGCGTTTCTGGACTAGCGGGGGGGCGGACGGAGACCCAGTACTTC.